Each of the 17 T cell receptor beta chains below was sequenced from the same sample in a study of T cell repertoires in cytomegalovirus infection. TCRdb re-analysed the reads in MiXCR, keeping a single row per CDR3 protein. This table holds roughly 80,000 distinct CDR3 sequences, more than 20% found once. What these receptors recognize is not known. Sequencing was performed on CD8+ T cells from cultured PBMCs, taken from culture after CMV antigen stimulation. The receptor set was obtained from a human donor in good health (CMV status not recorded). Some clones in this sample may be carry-over from other donors' samples.

This clonotype has just a few counts. This chain uses TRBV4-3 with TRBJ2-3; D is unresolved. This CDR3 comprises 15 residues. From germline, CDR1 is LGHNA and CDR2 YSLEER. The V end was cut by 0 bases, the J end by 5 bases, with 12 bases between. CDR3 in amino acids: CASSQDRRERDTQYF. The CDR3 DNA sequence: TGCGCCAGCAGCCAAGATAGGCGAGAGCGAGATACGCAGTATTTT.

The chain recombines TRBV6-2 or TRBV6-3 with TRBJ2-6, with D possibly being TRBD2 (6 bases). V lost 7 bases, J lost 0 bases, and 10 bases lay in between. CDR1 and CDR2 from the germline V gene are MNHEY and SVGEGT. This CDR3 has 15 residues. CDR3 amino acids: CASTLGGSGANVLTF. For the CDR3, the DNA is TGTGCCAGCACTCTGGGGGGCTCTGGGGCCAACGTCCTGACTTTC.

This clonotype occurred many times. This sequence joins TRBV7-3 and TRBJ2-7; D uncertain. The CDR3 is 13 residues long. The V end was cut by 5 bases, the J end by 2 bases, with 10 bases between. CDR1 SGHTA and CDR2 FQGTGA come from the germline V gene. CDR3 amino acids: CASSKEAAYEQYF. The DNA of the CDR3 is TGTGCCAGCAGCAAGGAAGCAGCCTACGAGCAGTACTTC. Variable domain in full (rest from reference TRBV7-3 and TRBJ2-7): GAGVSQTPSNKVTEKGKYVELRCDPISGHTALYWYRQSLGQGPEFLIYFQGTGAADDSGLPNDRFFAVRPEGSVSTLKIQRTERGDSAVYLCASSKEAAYEQYFGPGTRLTVT.

This clonotype was seen a few times. J is TRBJ2-3 and V is TRBV7-9; possibly TRBD2 for D (6 bases). This CDR3 is 17 amino acids long. The germline V gene has CDR1 SEHNR and CDR2 FQNEAQ (reference sequence). Trimming took off 4 bases at V and 1 base at J, with 18 bases between the two ends. The CDR3 loop is CASSSPATRRGTDTQYF. CDR3 in DNA: TGTGCCAGCAGCTCCCCCGCGACTAGAAGGGGCACAGATACGCAGTATTTT. The whole variable domain, filled in from reference TRBV7-9 and TRBJ2-3, reads DTGVSQNPRHKITKRGQNVTFRCDPISEHNRLYWYRQTLGQGPEFLTYFQNEAQLEKSRLLSDRFSAERPKGSFSTLEIQRTEQGDSAMYLCASSSPATRRGTDTQYFGPGTRLTVL.

V gene TRBV2 combines with J gene TRBJ2-1; 9 nucleotides agree with TRBD2. The CDR3 has 14 amino acids. Germline assignment: CDR1 SNHLY and CDR2 FYNNEI. J lost 8 bases, V lost 7 bases, and 9 bases had no gene match. The CDR3 here is CASNSGRLSYEQFF. The CDR3 DNA follows: TGTGCCAGCAACAGCGGGAGGTTGTCGTATGAGCAGTTCTTC.

Many counts were recorded for this clonotype. One end of the junction varies from germline; a read error may be responsible. The chain joins TRBV7-9 to TRBJ1-2, with TRBD1 matching 9 bases. Germline loops: CDR1 SEHNR, CDR2 FQNEAQ (reference sequence). The length of the CDR3 is 14 residues. The CDR3 DNA sequence: TGTGCCAGCAGCTTAGGGGCGGAAACAGGGGGCCGCGCCTTC. Translated: CASSLGAETGGRAF.

This clonotype was seen a handful of times. This chain connects TRBV28 to TRBJ2-2, with 7 bases aligning to TRBD2. There are 16 residues in the CDR3. Per the germline V gene, CDR1 is MDHEN and CDR2 is SYDVKM. V lost 4 bases to trimming and J lost 4 bases; unmatched junction nucleotides: 9. The CDR3 sequence: CASSSDSWGGTGELFF. The CDR3 nucleotides read TGTGCCAGCAGTTCCGACAGTTGGGGGGGCACCGGGGAGCTGTTTTTT.

This clonotype was detected ten times or more. This chain joins TRBV4-3 and TRBJ2-1; D may be TRBD2 (6 bases). V gave up 4 bases and J gave up 2 bases, with 9 bases separating them. CDR3 length: 14 amino acids. Germline loops: CDR1 LGHNA, CDR2 YSLEER. The CDR3 DNA is TGCGCCAGCAGCCGCCGGGGGACCTACAATGAGCAGTTCTTC. This encodes CASSRRGTYNEQFF.

Only a few counts were recorded for this clonotype. V gene TRBV11-2 combines with J gene TRBJ2-1; 7 bases are a match to TRBD1. V lost 1 base, J lost 8 bases, and 8 bases stayed unmatched. This CDR3 contains 15 residues. The germline CDR1 and CDR2 sequences are SGHAT and FQNNGV. CDR3 protein: CASSLGGRGFDEQFF. CDR3 DNA: TGTGCCAGCAGCTTAGGTGGCAGGGGGTTCGATGAGCAGTTCTTC.

The gene calls are TRBV11-2 and TRBJ2-1; no clear D. Trimming pared 2 bases from V and 6 bases from J, leaving 8 bases between. CDR3 size: 13 residues. From germline, CDR1 is SGHAT and CDR2 FQNNGV. In DNA form, the CDR3 reads TGTGCCAGCAGCTTATCCCTCACCAATGAGCAGTTCTTC. Its protein product is CASSLSLTNEQFF.

There are many counts of this clonotype. This chain uses TRBV7-6 with TRBJ2-6; D ambiguous. V lost 5 bases, J lost 1 base, and 12 bases lay in between. CDR1 is SGHVS, CDR2 FNYEAQ, per germline. This CDR3 region has 16 residues. The CDR3 DNA follows: TGTGCCAGCAGCCGAAGGGTGGATTCTGGGGCCAACGTCCTGACTTTC. Its protein product is CASSRRVDSGANVLTF.

There are a few counts of this clonotype. The CDR3: CASSFQGSRDEQYF. The CDR3 DNA reads TGTGCCAGCAGCTTTCAGGGGTCTAGGGACGAGCAGTACTTC. V gene TRBV5-4 combines with J gene TRBJ2-7; D may be TRBD1 (6 bases). The CDR3 is made up of 14 amino acids. V was clipped by 2 bases and J by 5 bases, with 14 bases between them. Germline V CDR1 and CDR2: SGHNT, YYREEE (reference sequence).

This clonotype was seen repeatedly, ten times or more. The chain joins TRBV11-1 to TRBJ1-2; TRBD1 aligns across 7 bases. Germline V gene sequence: CDR1 SGHAT, CDR2 FQDESV (reference sequence). With V trimmed by 4 bases and J by 2 bases, 4 bases remained unmatched. This CDR3 contains 14 residues. The CDR3 is CASSSLDRNYGYTF. In nucleotides, the CDR3 is TGTGCCAGCAGCTCCCTGGACAGGAACTATGGCTACACCTTC.

The gene calls are TRBV7-2 and TRBJ2-5; D might be TRBD2 (6 bases). V shed 6 bases and J shed 0 bases, with 14 bases lying between them. This CDR3 contains 15 residues. The germline gives CDR1 SGHTA, CDR2 FQGNSA. CDR3 in amino acids: CASRIPGGYQETQYF. The DNA for the CDR3 is TGTGCCAGCAGGATTCCAGGAGGGTACCAAGAGACCCAGTACTTC.

The chain couples TRBV12-3 or TRBV12-4 to TRBJ2-2, with D uncertain. The CDR3 runs to 12 residues. V lost 1 base and J lost 7, with 4 bases in between. In nucleotides, the CDR3 is TGTGCCAGCAGTTTAGGATTCGGGGAGCTGTTTTTT. It translates to CASSLGFGELFF.

This clonotype was observed a handful of times. The chain carries TRBV2 and TRBJ2-7, with 7 bases matching TRBD1. The V gene end was trimmed by 6 bases and the J gene end by 4 bases; junction bases not matched to a gene: 6. Germline V gene sequence: CDR1 SNHLY, CDR2 FYNNEI. The CDR3 is made up of 13 amino acids. The CDR3 is CASRGRGKYEQYF. DNA of the CDR3: TGTGCCAGCAGGGGCAGGGGGAAGTACGAGCAGTACTTC.

The chain couples TRBV15 to TRBJ1-5; possible D gene TRBD1, 5 bases. Between the trimmed V and J ends, which lost 5 bases and 7 bases, there was a span of 15 bases. This CDR3 is built from 14 residues. Per germline, CDR1 LNHNV and CDR2 YYDKDF (reference sequence). The CDR3 DNA reads as TGTGCCACCAGCGAAGCCCAGGGATTCCAGCCCCAGCATTTT. Its translation: CATSEAQGFQPQHF.